The source of this TCR beta chain is a study of long-term antiretroviral therapy in people with HIV (dated by TCRdb to the early 2020s). Background for the entire study: Collection of the earliest samples took place about a decade ahead of the 2015 WHO recommendation for immediate ART, at a time when ART was typically delayed until CD4 counts fell. A retrospective serial study tested whether changes in peripheral blood TRB repertoire composition and diversity were associated with ART initiation and durable HIV suppression. The cohort contributed over 150 cryopreserved PBMC samples from 25 to 35 adults with confirmed HIV infection, collected serially over a mean of about 6 years (range 1-12). About two fifths of the roughly 30 participants with HIV were female. Test extractions of a monoclonal T-cell line alongside about 30 polyclonal samples showed no cross-contamination during QIAcube processing. Findings and caveats that apply to the study as a whole: Expanded TRB clones identified before ART initiation dominated the repertoire at all time points, although this dominance fluctuated and declined in many PLHIV after ART. Narrower CDR3 length ranges were observed in HIV repertoires than in controls, and an antigen-experienced repertoire with only a slight naive shift after ART was suggested by the network structure. ART initiation was associated with a significant increase in TRB diversity, but diversity stayed significantly below transplant donor controls even after long-term ART. Inferences about post-ART repertoire changes were limited because no data were available on ART adherence, viral resistance or therapy changes. Because PBMC availability was limited, only the TCR beta chain was sequenced, with no alpha chain pairing. Unsorted PBMC were profiled instead of sorted CD4+ and CD8+ T cells because pre-ART samples had limited cell numbers. The samples span the years 2004 to 2017, and the ART regimens used at that time may not be as effective as current regimens.

The immunoSEQ hsTCRB v3.0 assay was used at survey level resolution to sequence the TRB variable region. A depth of roughly 35,000-55,000 T-cell genomes per sample was targeted for TRB sequencing. An Illumina MiSeq with a v3 150-cycle kit was used to sequence the pooled TRB libraries. As for the authors' bioinformatics: Analysis of repertoires was carried out in R inside a reproducible Nextflow workflow spanning QC, data transformation and analysis. LymphoSeq2, an R package for exploring AIRR-Seq data, was used to implement custom analyses. Four samples yielding fewer than 5000 total TRB sequences were excluded, leaving 188 analyzed HIV repertoires. Among the approximately 200 retained HIV repertoires, 55 to 65 were collected before ART initiation and over 120 were collected after ART initiation. Repertoires were downsampled to 5000 TRB nucleotide sequences, and summary statistics were averaged over 100 downsampling iterations. TRB sequences were retained for analysis only if CDR3 regions of at least seven amino acids were present. Diversity was measured with a Shannon entropy-derived clonality score and the Gini coefficient. In the repertoire networks, any two of the top 5000 CDR3 amino acid sequences were linked whenever the two sequences differed by an edit distance of one. Antigen specificity groups and MHC restriction were predicted for TRB CDR3 amino acid sequences with GLIPH2. CDR3 amino acid sequences were matched against VDJdb and McPAS-TCR to flag known CMV, EBV, HIV or tissue antigen associations. Pre-ART, post-ART and control groups were compared with Wilcoxon signed-rank tests and Holm-Bonferroni correction. As stored in TCRdb, this immuneACCESS dataset retains in-frame rearrangements with V and J assigned. A fraction of the clones does not appear; measured against another copy, unresolved V genes explain less than half of the discrepancy, and the remainder lacks a known reason. For V, J and clone size, that table is used; D and trimming come from the DNA. Counted in this sample were over 35,000 clones; 80% of them appeared once. Roughly 5.2% of the sample is held by the ten biggest clonotypes.

Concerning this clone itself: No antigen is known for it. The record has no base qualities; no much larger clone is one base away.

The CDR3 runs 14 residues from the cysteine to the phenylalanine. The read is trimmed to its CDR3 DNA, 42 bases read in frame from base 1. A distance of 16 bases separates the germline ends of V and J, which lose 3 bases and 8 bases respectively. CDR1 and CDR2, per the germline V gene (reference sequence), are MNHEY and SMNVEV. Inclusion was restricted to participants for whom at least one PBMC sample before ART initiation and at least two post-ART samples were available. All participants with HIV were treated in the United States of America. Cryopreserved samples of about 0.95-10 million PBMC were thawed and washed before DNA extraction. At the time of the earliest PBMC sample for each participant with HIV, ages ranged from roughly 23 to 60 years. Per participant, PBMC samples came from 1-4 timepoints prior to ART initiation and 2-8 timepoints following ART initiation, for a median of 7 samples. For every participant, serial HIV viral load, CD4+ T-cell count, ART history and demographic data were obtained. Using a Qiagen kit on a QIAcube, genomic DNA was extracted from unsorted PBMC, with samples processed in batches of 12.

The rearrangement combines TRBV27 with TRBJ1-2; a tentative D call is TRBD1 (6 bases match). The source is a man aged 25-40 years with HIV. The starting material was unsorted PBMCs, obtained 3.4 years after starting antiretroviral therapy. The CDR3 in this case is CASSFQDRSRGYTF. The DNA is TGTGCCAGCAGTTTCCAAGACAGGTCGCGGGGCTACACCTTC.